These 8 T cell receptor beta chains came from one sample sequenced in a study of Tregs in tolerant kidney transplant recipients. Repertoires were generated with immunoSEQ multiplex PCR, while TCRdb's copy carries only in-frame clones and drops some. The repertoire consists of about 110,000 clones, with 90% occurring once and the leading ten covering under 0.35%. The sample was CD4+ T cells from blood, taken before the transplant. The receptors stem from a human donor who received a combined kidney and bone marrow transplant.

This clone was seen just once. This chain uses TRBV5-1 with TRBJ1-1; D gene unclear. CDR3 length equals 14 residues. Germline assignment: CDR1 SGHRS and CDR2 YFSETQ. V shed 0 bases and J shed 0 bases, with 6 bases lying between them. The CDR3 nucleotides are TGCGCCAGCAGCTTGGGTAGTCTGAACACTGAAGCTTTCTTT. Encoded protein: CASSLGSLNTEAFF.

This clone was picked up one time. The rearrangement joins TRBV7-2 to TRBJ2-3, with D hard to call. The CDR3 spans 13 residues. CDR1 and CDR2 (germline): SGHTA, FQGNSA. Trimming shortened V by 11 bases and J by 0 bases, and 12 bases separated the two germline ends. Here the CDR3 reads CAGKLTSTDTQYF. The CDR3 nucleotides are TGTGCCGGCAAGCTCACGAGCACAGATACGCAGTATTTT.

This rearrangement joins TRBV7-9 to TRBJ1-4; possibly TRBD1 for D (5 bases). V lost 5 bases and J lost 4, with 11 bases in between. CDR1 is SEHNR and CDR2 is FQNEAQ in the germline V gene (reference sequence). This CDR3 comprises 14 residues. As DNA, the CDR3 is TGTGCCAGCAGCGGGGGGGACCTTAATGAAAAACTGTTTTTT. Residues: CASSGGDLNEKLFF.

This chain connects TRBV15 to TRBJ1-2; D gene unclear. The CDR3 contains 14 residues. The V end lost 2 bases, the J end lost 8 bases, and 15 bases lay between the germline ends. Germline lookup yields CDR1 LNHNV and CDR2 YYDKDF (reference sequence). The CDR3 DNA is TGTGCCACCAGCAGACCCTCTCCGACCGGGGGCTACACCTTC. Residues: CATSRPSPTGGYTF.

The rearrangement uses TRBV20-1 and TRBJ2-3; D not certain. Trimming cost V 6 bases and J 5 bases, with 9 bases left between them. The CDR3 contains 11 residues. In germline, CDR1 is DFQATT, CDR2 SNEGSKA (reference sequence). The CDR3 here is CSARDKDTQYF. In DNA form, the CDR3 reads TGCAGTGCCCGAGACAAAGATACGCAGTATTTT.

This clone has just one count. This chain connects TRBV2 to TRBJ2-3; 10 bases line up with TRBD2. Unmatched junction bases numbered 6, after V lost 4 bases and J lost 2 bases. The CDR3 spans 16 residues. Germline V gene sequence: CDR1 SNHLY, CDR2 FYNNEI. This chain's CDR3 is CASSGTSGFYTDTQYF. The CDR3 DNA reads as TGTGCCAGCAGTGGGACTAGCGGATTCTACACAGATACGCAGTATTTT.

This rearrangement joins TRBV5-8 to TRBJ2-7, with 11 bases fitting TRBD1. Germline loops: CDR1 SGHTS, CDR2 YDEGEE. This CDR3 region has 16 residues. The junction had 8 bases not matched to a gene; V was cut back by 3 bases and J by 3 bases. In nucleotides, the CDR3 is TGTGCCAGCAGCTCCCCCGGGACAGGGGGGGACTACGAGCAGTACTTC. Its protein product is CASSSPGTGGDYEQYF.

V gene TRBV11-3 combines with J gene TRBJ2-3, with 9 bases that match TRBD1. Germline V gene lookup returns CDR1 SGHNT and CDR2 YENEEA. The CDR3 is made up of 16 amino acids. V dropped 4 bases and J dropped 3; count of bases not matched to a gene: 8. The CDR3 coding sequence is TGTGCCAGCAGCTCCAACCGGGACAGGGAAACAGATACGCAGTATTTT. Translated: CASSSNRDRETDTQYF.